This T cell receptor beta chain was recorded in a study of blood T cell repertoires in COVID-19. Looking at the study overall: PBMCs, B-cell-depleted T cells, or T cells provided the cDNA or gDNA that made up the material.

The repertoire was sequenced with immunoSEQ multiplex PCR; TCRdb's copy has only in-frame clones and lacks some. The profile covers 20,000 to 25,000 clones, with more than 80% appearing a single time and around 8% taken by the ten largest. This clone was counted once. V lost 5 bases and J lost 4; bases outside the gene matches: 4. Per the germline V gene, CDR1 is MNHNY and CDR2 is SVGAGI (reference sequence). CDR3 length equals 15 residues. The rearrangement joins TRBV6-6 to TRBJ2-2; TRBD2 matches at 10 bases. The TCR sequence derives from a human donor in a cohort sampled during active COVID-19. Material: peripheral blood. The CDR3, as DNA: TGTGCCAGCAGTCCTAGCGGGGGAGGCACCGGGGAGCTGTTTTTT. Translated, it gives CASSPSGGGTGELFF.